This T cell receptor beta chain emerged from a study of cytomegalovirus exposure and HLA in healthy donors. The V and J ends lost 5 bases and 5 bases respectively, with 17 bases between them. This CDR3 comprises 15 residues. Germline V gene sequence: CDR1 SEHNR, CDR2 FQNEAQ (reference sequence). Study-level findings and limits: Researchers reported that a few CMV-associated chains were confirmed in vitro as CMV antigen-specific. TCR association rates varied by HLA locus in a later analysis, with DRB1 highest and HLA-C lowest. The Asian-associated ancestry cluster reportedly had fewer N-insertions than the approximately 700-donor mean in a later analysis.

Use of 60 Vbeta and 13 Jbeta primers characterized the PCR. Clones were sequenced by immunoSEQ multiplex PCR, and TCRdb holds only the in-frame ones, with some missing. The table records roughly 200,000 clones, 75% to 80% of them present only once. Remarks on this clone: Antigen specificity is unknown.

This receptor was taken from a woman in her twenties or thirties in good health and CMV-seropositive. Material: PBMCs. V is TRBV7-9 and J is TRBJ2-3; D possibly corresponds to TRBD1 (6 bases). CDR3 nucleotide sequence: TGTGCCAGCAGCCCCGGACAGTCGGAGGTAGATACGCAGTATTTT. It encodes CASSPGQSEVDTQYF. Variable domain in full (rest from reference TRBV7-9 and TRBJ2-3): DTGVSQNPRHKITKRGQNVTFRCDPISEHNRLYWYRQTLGQGPEFLTYFQNEAQLEKSRLLSDRFSAERPKGSFSTLEIQRTEQGDSAMYLCASSPGQSEVDTQYFGPGTRLTVL.